These 21 T cell receptor beta chains were all obtained from the same sample, sequenced in a study of T cell responses to AZD1222 COVID-19 vaccine. The protocol was immunoSEQ multiplex PCR, while the TCRdb copy is restricted to in-frame clones and leaves out a portion. Of some 120,000 clones in the sample, approximately 85% are singletons; the top ten hold approximately 8%. The source was peripheral blood, collected on day 0 of AZD1222 vaccination. These receptors came from an adult in good health.

The chain combines TRBV30 with TRBJ2-7; 7 bases map to TRBD1. The CDR3 loop spans 13 amino acids. V was pared by 6 bases and J by 0 bases, with 5 bases of the junction left unmatched. In germline, CDR1 is GTSNPN, CDR2 SVGIG (reference sequence). CDR3 coding DNA: TGTGCCTGTACGGGACAGAGCTCCTACGAGCAGTACTTC. It encodes CACTGQSSYEQYF.

V gene TRBV3-1 (or the pseudogene TRBV3-2) combines with J gene TRBJ1-6, with D possibly TRBD1 on 5 matching bases. The CDR3 is 12 amino acids. Germline V lookup: CDR1 LGHDT, CDR2 YNNKEL (reference sequence). V was clipped by 4 bases and J by 15 bases, with 13 bases between them. For the CDR3, the DNA is TGTGCCAGCAGCCGCGTGGCAGGGATCCTCCACTTT. It encodes CASSRVAGILHF.

The rearrangement uses TRBV9 and TRBJ2-3; D gene unclear. The germline V gene encodes CDR1 SGDLS and CDR2 YYNGEE. This CDR3 contains 13 residues. V was trimmed by 0 bases and J by 1 base, leaving 3 bases between them. CDR3 amino acids: CASSVGGTDTQYF. DNA for the CDR3: TGTGCCAGCAGCGTAGGAGGCACAGATACGCAGTATTTT.

The J gene is TRBJ1-3, the V gene TRBV19, with no clear D. This CDR3 contains 16 residues. V was clipped by 3 bases and J by 0 bases, with 12 bases between them. Germline CDR1 reads LNHDA; CDR2 reads SQIVND (reference sequence). This chain's CDR3 is CASSIRTAVSGNTIYF. In DNA form, the CDR3 reads TGTGCCAGTAGTATTCGGACCGCCGTCTCTGGAAACACCATATATTTT.

The V and J genes are TRBV7-2 and TRBJ2-5, with D perhaps matching TRBD1 (5 bases). V lost 5 bases and J lost 6, with 13 bases in between. CDR1 and CDR2 (germline): SGHTA, FQGNSA. This CDR3 is built from 13 residues. The CDR3 sequence is CASSQQVRQTQYF. For the CDR3, the DNA is TGTGCCAGCAGCCAACAGGTTCGGCAGACCCAGTACTTC.

The chain employs TRBV28 and TRBJ1-1; TRBD1 matches 7 bases. Unmatched junction bases numbered 8, after V lost 6 bases and J lost 7 bases. Germline CDR1 reads MDHEN; CDR2 reads SYDVKM. CDR3 length equals 13 residues. This CDR3 reads CASRLQGPGEAFF. For the CDR3, the DNA is TGTGCCAGCAGGTTACAGGGGCCGGGTGAAGCTTTCTTT.

The chain couples TRBV2 to TRBJ2-7, with D perhaps assigned TRBD1 or TRBD2 (6 bases each). Deletions cut 8 bases from V and 10 bases from J, with 18 bases between. The CDR3 covers 12 residues. In germline, CDR1 is SNHLY, CDR2 FYNNEI. CDR3 nucleotides: TGTGCCAGCGGGGGGCAGGGAACGGAACAGTACTTC. Protein product: CASGGQGTEQYF. The full variable domain, completed using reference TRBV2 and TRBJ2-7, is EPEVTQTPSHQVTQMGQEVILRCVPISNHLYFYWYRQILGQKVEFLVSFYNNEISEKSEIFDDQFSVERPDGSNFTLKIRSTKLEDSAMYFCASGGQGTEQYFGPGTRLTVT.

The V gene is TRBV6-2 or TRBV6-3, the J gene TRBJ1-2, with 7 bases that match TRBD1. V trimming: 5 bases; J trimming: 4 bases; junction bases outside the gene matches: 13. Germline V gene lookup returns CDR1 MNHEY and CDR2 SVGEGT. The CDR3 covers 16 residues. The CDR3 is CASSAPAGQLTYGYTF. Written as DNA, the CDR3 is TGTGCCAGCAGTGCCCCGGCGGGACAGCTGACCTATGGCTACACCTTC.

This chain uses TRBV14 with TRBJ1-6, with D uncertain. Trimming shortened V by 0 bases and J by 6 bases, and 9 bases separated the two germline ends. The CDR3 loop spans 15 amino acids. Germline V gives CDR1 SGHDN, CDR2 FVKESK. CDR3 amino acids: CASSQDGRTNSPLHF. CDR3 nucleotides: TGTGCCAGCAGCCAAGACGGGCGGACTAATTCACCCCTCCACTTT.

The genes are TRBV7-2 and TRBJ2-5; 12 bases line up with TRBD2. V lost 5 bases to trimming and J lost 5 bases; unmatched junction nucleotides: 3. The CDR3 runs 14 residues. Germline-derived CDR1 and CDR2 are SGHTA and FQGNSA. The CDR3 region has the DNA TGTGCCAGCAGCCTAGGGACTAGCGGGGAGACCCAGTACTTC. Residues: CASSLGTSGETQYF. The entire variable domain, with the rest obtained from reference TRBV7-2 and TRBJ2-5, is as follows: GAGVSQSPSNKVTEKGKDVELRCDPISGHTALYWYRQSLGQGLEFLIYFQGNSAPDKSGLPSDRFSAERTGGSVSTLTIQRTQQEDSAVYLCASSLGTSGETQYFGPGTRLLVL.

This clone was found a few times. The chain has TRBV7-2 and TRBJ2-7; perhaps TRBD2 as D (5 bases). The CDR3 consists of 14 residues. V dropped 1 base and J dropped 4 bases, with 11 bases sitting between them. Per the germline V gene, CDR1 is SGHTA and CDR2 is FQGNSA. CDR3 protein: CASSLGAGGYEQYF. CDR3 in DNA: TGTGCCAGCAGCTTAGGGGCAGGAGGTTACGAGCAGTACTTC. Filled out from reference TRBV7-2 and TRBJ2-7, the complete variable domain reads GAGVSQSPSNKVTEKGKDVELRCDPISGHTALYWYRQSLGQGLEFLIYFQGNSAPDKSGLPSDRFSAERTGGSVSTLTIQRTQQEDSAVYLCASSLGAGGYEQYFGPGTRLTVT.

The CDR3 loop reads CASSVAGVADTQYF. DNA for the CDR3: TGTGCCAGCAGCGTAGCGGGGGTGGCAGATACGCAGTATTTT. This chain links TRBV9 with TRBJ2-3, with a tentative D call TRBD2 (6 bases). V lost 0 bases, J lost 4 bases, and 9 bases lay in between. The CDR3 contains 14 residues. Per germline, CDR1 SGDLS and CDR2 YYNGEE.

The CDR3 is CASRSSRQYNEQFF. CDR3 coding DNA: TGTGCCAGCAGGTCCTCCCGGCAGTACAATGAGCAGTTCTTC. The chain couples TRBV5-5 to TRBJ2-1, with D uncertain. Looked up from germline, CDR1 is SGHKS and CDR2 is YYEKEE (reference sequence). The CDR3 covers 14 residues. V was clipped by 5 bases and J by 4 bases, with 13 bases between them.

This clone is a singleton in its sample. The V call is TRBV5-1, the J call TRBJ2-3; 7 bases map to TRBD1. Germline CDR1 is SGHRS and CDR2 is YFSETQ. With V trimmed by 4 bases and J by 6 bases, 17 bases remained unmatched. The CDR3 spans 17 residues. CDR3 in amino acids: CASSTSQGDEQLDTQYF. In DNA form, the CDR3 reads TGCGCCAGCAGCACAAGCCAGGGGGACGAACAACTGGATACGCAGTATTTT.

The genes are TRBV21-1 and TRBJ2-1; the listed D gene, TRBD2, was not tested against the DNA. TRBV21-1 is designated a pseudogene. The CDR3 is 17 amino acids. CDR3 bases: TGTGCCAGCAGCAAAGGAACGGGACTAGCGGGGTACAATGAGCAGTTCTTC. Translated, it gives CASSKGTGLAGYNEQFF.

This CDR3 is CASSVGRGGYNEQFF. The CDR3, as DNA: TGTGCCAGCAGCGTGGGGCGGGGTGGCTACAATGAGCAGTTCTTC. This chain uses TRBV13 with TRBJ2-1, with a possible D match to TRBD2 (6 bases). CDR3 size: 15 residues. V gave up 5 bases and J gave up 3 bases, with 14 bases separating them. The germline V gene encodes CDR1 PRHDT and CDR2 FYEKMQ (reference sequence).

The chain employs TRBV18 and TRBJ1-5, with 7 bases lining up with TRBD1. This CDR3 comprises 17 residues. V trimming: 3 bases; J trimming: 3 bases; junction bases outside the gene matches: 11. Per germline, CDR1 KGHSH and CDR2 LQKENI. The CDR3 sequence is CASSPYPGQQVNQPQHF. The DNA of the CDR3 is TGTGCCAGCTCACCTTACCCGGGACAGCAAGTCAATCAGCCCCAGCATTTT. The variable domain in full, completed from reference TRBV18 and TRBJ1-5, reads NAGVMQNPRHLVRRRGQEARLRCSPMKGHSHVYWYRQLPEEGLKFMVYLQKENIIDESGMPKERFSAEFPKEGPSILRIQQVVRGDSAAYFCASSPYPGQQVNQPQHFGDGTRLSIL.

The V call is TRBV6-5, the J call TRBJ2-7; D is ambiguous. CDR1 is MNHEY, CDR2 SVGAGI, per germline. This CDR3 spans 14 amino acids. V was pared by 0 bases and J by 5 bases, with 11 bases between. CDR3 loop: CASSYSGQTDEQYF. The CDR3 nucleotides are TGTGCCAGCAGTTACTCCGGGCAGACGGACGAGCAGTACTTC.

The chain is built from TRBV19 and TRBJ1-5, with 9 bases identical to TRBD1. The CDR3 covers 18 residues. J was trimmed by 0 bases and V by 3 bases; bases with no gene match: 9. Germline V gene sequence: CDR1 LNHDA, CDR2 SQIVND (reference sequence). The CDR3 here is CASSIGTGQLYSNQPQHF. CDR3 DNA sequence: TGTGCCAGTAGTATCGGGACAGGGCAGTTGTATAGCAATCAGCCCCAGCATTTT.

For this clone: Other nucleotide sequences in the sample specify the same CDR3. V and J are TRBV12-3 or TRBV12-4 and TRBJ2-7; D is uncertain. V lost 3 bases to trimming and J lost 2 bases, with 8 bases between them. The CDR3 loop spans 13 amino acids. The chain's CDR3 is CASSFGSTYEQYF. The CDR3 DNA reads as TGTGCCAGCAGTTTCGGGTCTACCTACGAGCAGTACTTC.

This clone occurred a few times. This chain links TRBV9 with TRBJ2-2, with 8 bases that match TRBD2. V was pared by 0 bases and J by 2 bases, with 6 bases of the junction left unmatched. The CDR3 runs 17 residues. CDR1 SGDLS and CDR2 YYNGEE come from the germline V gene. Here the CDR3 reads CASSVVGLAGNTGELFF. CDR3 coding DNA: TGTGCCAGCAGCGTAGTTGGCCTAGCGGGCAACACCGGGGAGCTGTTTTTT.